The T cell receptor beta chain described here comes from a study of human thymus T cells. Germline CDR1 LGHNA, CDR2 YNFKEQ. Trimming stripped 1 base from V and 2 bases from J, with 12 bases between. This CDR3 comprises 17 residues. It was healthy Finnish infants having corrective surgery for congenital heart defects who were the donors. Only four of the eight donors provided a roughly 0.45-1 mL blood sample. Genomic DNA was extracted from every available blood leukocyte. Repertoires were generated with immunoSEQ multiplex PCR, while TCRdb's copy carries only in-frame clones and drops some. This table holds around 45,000 clones, 95% found once.

The chain carries TRBV4-2 and TRBJ2-6, with no clear D. Material: blood. The source of this sequence is a girl less than two years old with a congenital heart defect but otherwise immunologically healthy. The chain's CDR3 is CASSQGATEAGANVLTF. The CDR3 DNA reads as TGTGCCAGCAGCCAAGGAGCCACGGAAGCTGGGGCCAACGTCCTGACTTTC.